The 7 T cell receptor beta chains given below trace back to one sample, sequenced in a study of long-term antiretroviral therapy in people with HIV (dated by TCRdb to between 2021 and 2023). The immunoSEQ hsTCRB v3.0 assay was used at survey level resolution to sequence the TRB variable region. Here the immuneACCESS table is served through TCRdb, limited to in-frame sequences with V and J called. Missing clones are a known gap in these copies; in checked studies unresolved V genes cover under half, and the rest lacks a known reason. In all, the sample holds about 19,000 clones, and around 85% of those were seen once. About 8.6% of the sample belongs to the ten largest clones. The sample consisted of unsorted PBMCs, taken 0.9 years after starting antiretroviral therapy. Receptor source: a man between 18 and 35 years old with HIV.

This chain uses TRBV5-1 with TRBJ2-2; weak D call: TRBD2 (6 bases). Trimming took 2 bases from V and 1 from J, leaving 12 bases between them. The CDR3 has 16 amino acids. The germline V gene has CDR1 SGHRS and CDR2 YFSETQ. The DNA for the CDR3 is TGCGCCAGCAGCTTCCCAGACGGGAGGAACACCGGGGAGCTGTTTTTT. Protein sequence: CASSFPDGRNTGELFF.

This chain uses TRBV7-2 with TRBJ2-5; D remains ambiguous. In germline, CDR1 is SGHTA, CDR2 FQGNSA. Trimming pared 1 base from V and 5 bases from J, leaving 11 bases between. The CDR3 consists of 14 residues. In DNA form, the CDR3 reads TGTGCCAGCAGCTTAGTATCGACTGTGGAGACCCAGTACTTC. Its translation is CASSLVSTVETQYF. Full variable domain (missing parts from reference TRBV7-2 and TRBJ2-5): GAGVSQSPSNKVTEKGKDVELRCDPISGHTALYWYRQSLGQGLEFLIYFQGNSAPDKSGLPSDRFSAERTGGSVSTLTIQRTQQEDSAVYLCASSLVSTVETQYFGPGTRLLVL.

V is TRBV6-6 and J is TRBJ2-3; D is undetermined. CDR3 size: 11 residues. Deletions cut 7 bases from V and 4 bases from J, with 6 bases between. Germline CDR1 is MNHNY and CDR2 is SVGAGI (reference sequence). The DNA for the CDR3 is TGTGCCAGCAAGGCATCAGATACGCAGTATTTT. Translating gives CASKASDTQYF.

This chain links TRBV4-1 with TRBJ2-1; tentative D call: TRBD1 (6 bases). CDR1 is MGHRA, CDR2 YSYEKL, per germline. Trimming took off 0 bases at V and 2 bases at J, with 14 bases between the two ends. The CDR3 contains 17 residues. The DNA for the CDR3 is TGCGCCAGCAGCCAAGAGGTGAGGGGGTGGACCTACAATGAGCAGTTCTTC. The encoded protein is CASSQEVRGWTYNEQFF.

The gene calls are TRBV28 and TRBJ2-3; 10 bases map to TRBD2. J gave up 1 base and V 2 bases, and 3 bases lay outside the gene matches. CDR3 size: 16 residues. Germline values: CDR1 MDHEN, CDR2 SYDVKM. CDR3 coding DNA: TGTGCCAGCAGTTTACCGCTAGCGGGGGGCACAGATACGCAGTATTTT. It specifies CASSLPLAGGTDTQYF.

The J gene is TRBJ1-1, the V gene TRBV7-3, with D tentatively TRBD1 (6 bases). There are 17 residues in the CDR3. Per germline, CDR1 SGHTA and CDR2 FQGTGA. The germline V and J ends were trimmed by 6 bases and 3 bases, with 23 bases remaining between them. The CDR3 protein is CASSPLGGALGDTEAFF. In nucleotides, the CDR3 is TGTGCCAGCAGTCCCCTTGGGGGGGCCCTAGGGGACACTGAAGCTTTCTTT.

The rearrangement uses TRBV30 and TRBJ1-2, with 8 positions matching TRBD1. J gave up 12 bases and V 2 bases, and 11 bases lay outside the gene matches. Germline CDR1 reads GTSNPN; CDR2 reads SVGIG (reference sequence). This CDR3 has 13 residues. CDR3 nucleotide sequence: TGTGCCTGGAGTTCCGGGACAGGTCCGGCCGACACCTTC. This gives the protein CAWSSGTGPADTF. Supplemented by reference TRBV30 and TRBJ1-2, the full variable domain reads SQTIHQWPATLVQPVGSPLSLECTVEGTSNPNLYWYRQAAGRGLQLLFYSVGIGQISSEVPQNLSASRPQDRQFILSSKKLLLSDSGFYLCAWSSGTGPADTFGSGTRLTVV.